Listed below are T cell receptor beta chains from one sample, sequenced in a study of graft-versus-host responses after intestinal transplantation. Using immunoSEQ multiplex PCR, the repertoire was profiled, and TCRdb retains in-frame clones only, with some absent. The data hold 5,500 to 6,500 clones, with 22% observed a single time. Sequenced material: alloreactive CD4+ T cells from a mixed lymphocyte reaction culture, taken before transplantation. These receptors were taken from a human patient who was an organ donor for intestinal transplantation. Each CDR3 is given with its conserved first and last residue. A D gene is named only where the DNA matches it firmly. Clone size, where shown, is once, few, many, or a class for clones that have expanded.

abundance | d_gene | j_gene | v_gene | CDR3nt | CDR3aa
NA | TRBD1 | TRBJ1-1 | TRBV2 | TGTGCCAGCAGTGAACAAGGGGGCGGCTCTGAAGCTTTCTTT | CASSEQGGGSEAFF
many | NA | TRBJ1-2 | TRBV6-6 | TGTGCCAGCAGTTACTCACAGTTATCATATGGCTACACCTTC | CASSYSQLSYGYTF
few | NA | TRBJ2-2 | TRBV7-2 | TGTGCCAGCAGCTTATTCATGGTCGAGAACACCGGGGAGCTGTTTTTT | CASSLFMVENTGELFF
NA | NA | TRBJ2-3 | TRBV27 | TGTGCCAGCAGTTCACCGAGGATTAGCACAGATACGCAGTATTTT | CASSSPRISTDTQYF
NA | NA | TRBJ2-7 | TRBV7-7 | TGTGCCAGCAGCTTAGCTGGGGCCCCCTACGAGCAGTACTTC | CASSLAGAPYEQYF
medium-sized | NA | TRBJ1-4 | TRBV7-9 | TGTGCCAGCAGCTTAATGTATGCTGTAGGGAACCCCCGCGAAAAACTGTTTTTT | CASSLMYAVGNPREKLFF
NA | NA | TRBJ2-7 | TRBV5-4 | TGTGCCAGCAGCTTTATCGGATTCTCCGAGCAGTACTTC | CASSFIGFSEQYF
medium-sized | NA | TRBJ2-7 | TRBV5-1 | TGCGCCAGCAGCTTGTGGAGCTCCTGGCCAGGAAATTCCTACGAGCAGTACTTC | CASSLWSSWPGNSYEQYF
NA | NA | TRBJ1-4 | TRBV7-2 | TGTGCCAGCAGCTGGGGAGCAACTAATGAAAAACTGTTTTTT | CASSWGATNEKLFF
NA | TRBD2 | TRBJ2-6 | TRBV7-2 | TGTGCCAGCAGCGTTAGCGGGGGGGCTGGGGCCAACGTCCTGACTTTC | CASSVSGGAGANVLTF
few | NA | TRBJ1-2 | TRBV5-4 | TGTGCCAGCAGCTTAGGGCCTTCCCTGGGCTACACCTTC | CASSLGPSLGYTF
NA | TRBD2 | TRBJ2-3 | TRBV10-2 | TGCGCCAGCAATAGACTAGCGGGGTATCCTAGCACAGATACGCAGTATTTT | CASNRLAGYPSTDTQYF
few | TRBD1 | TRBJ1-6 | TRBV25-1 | TGTGCCAGCCTGCTAGGGACAGGGCTTAGGGTCACCCCTCACTTT | CASLLGTGLRVTPHF
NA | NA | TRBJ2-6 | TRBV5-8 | TGTGCCAGCGAGTCACAAAGTCGGGCCAACGTCCTGACTTTC | CASESQSRANVLTF
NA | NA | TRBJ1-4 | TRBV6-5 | TGTGCCAGCCACTCTGCAACTAATGAAAAACTGTTTTTT | CASHSATNEKLFF
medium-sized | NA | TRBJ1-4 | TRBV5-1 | TGCGCCAGCAGCTTGGACGGGGCGACTGAAAAACTGTTTTTT | CASSLDGATEKLFF
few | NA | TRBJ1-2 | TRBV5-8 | TGTGCCAGCAGCGCGGATGACTATGGCTACACCTTC | CASSADDYGYTF
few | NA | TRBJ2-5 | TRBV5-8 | TGTGCCAGCAGCTTGACGGGGGTGGGGGAGACCCAGTACTTC | CASSLTGVGETQYF
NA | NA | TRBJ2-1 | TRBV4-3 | TGCGCCAGCAGCCAACCGGGCCCCTGGATCAGAGAGCAGTTCTTC | CASSQPGPWIREQFF
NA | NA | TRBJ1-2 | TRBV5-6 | TGTGCCAGCTGTGGAGCCAATAGTCAAAAGGCCTATGGCTACACCTTC | CASCGANSQKAYGYTF
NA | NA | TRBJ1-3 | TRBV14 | TGTGCCAGCAGCCAAGTACGCGGGGCCAGGAAGTATTTT | CASSQVRGARKYF
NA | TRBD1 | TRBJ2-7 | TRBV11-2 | TGTGCCAGCAGCACGGGGACAGGAAAATTCTCCTACGAGCAGTACTTC | CASSTGTGKFSYEQYF
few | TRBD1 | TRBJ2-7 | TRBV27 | TGTGCCAGCAGAGGACAGGGCTTCGTCTACGAGCAGTACTTC | CASRGQGFVYEQYF
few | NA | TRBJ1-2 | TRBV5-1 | TGCGCCAGCGGGACGGGCAGTATCTATGGCTACACCTTC | CASGTGSIYGYTF
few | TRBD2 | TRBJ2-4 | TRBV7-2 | TGTGCCAGCAGTGGGACTAGCGGGGGGGTAGTAAAAAACATTCAGTACTTC | CASSGTSGGVVKNIQYF
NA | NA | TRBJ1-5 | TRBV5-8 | TGCGCCAGCAGCCAAGACCGATGGACAGTCCAGGGGCCCCAGCATTTT | CASSQDRWTVQGPQHF
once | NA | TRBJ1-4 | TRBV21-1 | TGTGCCAGCAGCGCCCCCCAGGGTAGAGGGGAAAAACTGTTTTTT | CASSAPQGRGEKLFF
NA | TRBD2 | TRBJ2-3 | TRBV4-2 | TGTGCCAGCAGCCCGCGGGGGGGACCCTATACGCAGTATTTT | CASSPRGGPYTQYF
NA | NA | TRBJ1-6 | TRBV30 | TGTGCCTGGACGGGTGACGGACCTAATTCACCCCTCCACTTT | CAWTGDGPNSPLHF
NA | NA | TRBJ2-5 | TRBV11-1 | TGTGCCAGCAGCTTATCTAGCAGGCGACTAACACAAGAGACCCAGTACTTC | CASSLSSRRLTQETQYF
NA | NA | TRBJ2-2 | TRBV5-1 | TGCGCCAGCAGCTTCATACGGGACACCGGGGAGCTGTTTTTT | CASSFIRDTGELFF
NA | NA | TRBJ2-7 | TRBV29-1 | TGCAGCGTGCTGCAGGGGGGCTACGAGCAGTACTTC | CSVLQGGYEQYF
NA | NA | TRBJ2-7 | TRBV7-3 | TGTGCCAGCAGCTTAACGGGGGTGAGAGGGAGCTCCTACGAGCAGTACTTC | CASSLTGVRGSSYEQYF
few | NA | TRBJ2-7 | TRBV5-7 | TGTGCCAGCAGCTTGCGGGACACCTCCTACGAGCAGTACTTC | CASSLRDTSYEQYF
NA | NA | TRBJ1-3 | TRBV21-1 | TGTGCCAGCAGCATACAACACGCACGAAACACCATATATTTT | CASSIQHARNTIYF
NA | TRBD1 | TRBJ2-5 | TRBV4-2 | TGTGCCAGCAGCCGAAACCGGGACAGAGGGCGAGAGACCCAGTACTTC | CASSRNRDRGRETQYF
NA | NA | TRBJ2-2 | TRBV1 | TGCACCCGCAGCCAAGGCAGGGGGGGAGGGGGGGCCCAATCGGAGCTGTTTTTT | CTRSQGRGGGGAQSELFF
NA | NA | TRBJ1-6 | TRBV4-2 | TGTGCCAGCAGCTTGATTGGCGGGGGATCACCCCTCCACTTT | CASSLIGGGSPLHF
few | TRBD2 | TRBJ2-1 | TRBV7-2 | TGTGCCAGCAGCGAAGGACTAGCGGGGGGCCCCTCCTACAATGAGCAGTTCTTC | CASSEGLAGGPSYNEQFF
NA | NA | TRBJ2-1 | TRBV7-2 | TGTGCCAGCAGCTCTTGGGACGTATACAATGAGCAGTTCTTC | CASSSWDVYNEQFF
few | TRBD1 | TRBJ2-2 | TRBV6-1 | TGTGCCAGCAGTCGCCTCGGACAGGGGGGGGAGCTGTTTTTT | CASSRLGQGGELFF
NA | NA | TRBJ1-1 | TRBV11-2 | TGTGCCAGCAGCTTAACGTCTGGGGTTGAAGCTTTCTTT | CASSLTSGVEAFF
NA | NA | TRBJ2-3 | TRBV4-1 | TGCGCCAGCAGCCAAGAATTTCCGGGACTGCGCACAGATACGCAGTATTTT | CASSQEFPGLRTDTQYF
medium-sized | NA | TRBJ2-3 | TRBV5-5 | TGTGCCAGCAGCTGGACAGTGGATACGCAGTATTTT | CASSWTVDTQYF
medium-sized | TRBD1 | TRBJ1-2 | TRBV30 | TGTGCCTGGAGTGTACGGAGGACAGGGCCGGGCTATGGCTACACCTTC | CAWSVRRTGPGYGYTF
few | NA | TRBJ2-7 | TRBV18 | TGTGCCAGCTCAGCACGCCTGGGTGGTATTCGCGAGCAGTACTTC | CASSARLGGIREQYF
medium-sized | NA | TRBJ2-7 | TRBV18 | TGTGCCAGCTCACCTCGTCAGGGGGGCTCCTACGAGCAGTACTTC | CASSPRQGGSYEQYF
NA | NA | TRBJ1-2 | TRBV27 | TGTGCCAGCAGTCTCTCCCCAGGGTATTATGGCTACACCTTC | CASSLSPGYYGYTF
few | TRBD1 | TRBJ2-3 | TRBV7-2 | TGTGCCAGCAGCTTGACAGGGGGGATCACAGATACGCAGTATTTT | CASSLTGGITDTQYF
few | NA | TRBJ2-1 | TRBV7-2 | TGTGCCAGCAGCTTATCGTGGTCGCCAATAGGGAATGAGCAGTTCTTC | CASSLSWSPIGNEQFF
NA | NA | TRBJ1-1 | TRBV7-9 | TGTGCCAGCAGCCCCCTGGGACCTACCAGGCACACTGAAGCTTTCTTT | CASSPLGPTRHTEAFF
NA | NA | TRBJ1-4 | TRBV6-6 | TGTGCCAGCAGTCGAGGGGTTACTCTTAATGAAAAACTGTTTTTT | CASSRGVTLNEKLFF
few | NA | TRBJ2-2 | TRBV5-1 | TGCGCCAGCAGCCAATCCTCCGTGGGGGAGCTGTTTTTT | CASSQSSVGELFF
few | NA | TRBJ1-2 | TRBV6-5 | TGTGCCAGCAGTTACAGGGGGATTGCAGCCTACTATGGCTACACCTTC | CASSYRGIAAYYGYTF
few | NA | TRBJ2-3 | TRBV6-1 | TGTGCCAGCAGTTACGGGACCACGCAGTATTTT | CASSYGTTQYF
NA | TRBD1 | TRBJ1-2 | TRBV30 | TGTGCCTGGAGTACCCGGACAGGGTATGGCTACACCTTC | CAWSTRTGYGYTF
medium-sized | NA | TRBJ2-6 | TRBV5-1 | TGCGCCAGCAGCTTCCGGGGAACTGGGGCCAACGTCCTGACTTTC | CASSFRGTGANVLTF
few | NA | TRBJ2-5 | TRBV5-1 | TGCGCCAGCAGCTTCCAAGAGACCCAGTACTTC | CASSFQETQYF
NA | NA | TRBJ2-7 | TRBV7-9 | TGTGCCAGCAGCGGAAGGACATTCCCCTACGAGCAGTACTTC | CASSGRTFPYEQYF